The 10 T cell receptor beta chains below come from one sample, sequenced in a study of blood T cells in healthy people across ages. Next came a second PCR, run for about 6 to 11 cycles, which used a sample-barcoded 5' primer along with a J-beta primer mix. TCRdb analysed the 5' RACE reads with MiXCR anew, one entry per CDR3 protein. The sample contains approximately 800,000 distinct CDR3 sequences, about a quarter of which appear only once. This same sample was also taken into another study, of T cells of mothers and their children.

Sequencing was done on a sample of blood. The receptors derive from a boy aged 10-17 years in good health.

This clonotype was observed a few times. V is TRBV7-9 and J is TRBJ2-1, with 7 bases fitting TRBD1. The last part of the DNA fits TRBJ2-5 better; the J call may be wrong. The CDR3 totals 15 residues. Germline V gene lookup returns CDR1 SEHNR and CDR2 FQNEAQ (reference sequence). The CDR3: CASSLGPQGEETQYF. The CDR3 DNA sequence: TGTGCCAGCAGCTTAGGGCCGCAGGGGGAAGAGACCCAGTACTTC.

V usage is TRBV6-5 and J usage is TRBJ2-1; TRBD2 matches 7 bases. The DNA end favors TRBJ2-5, so the J call may be wrong. The CDR3 loop spans 14 amino acids. Germline lookup yields CDR1 MNHEY and CDR2 SVGAGI. CDR3 sequence: CASSGLGPRETQYF. CDR3 in DNA: TGTGCCAGCAGTGGACTAGGCCCGCGAGAGACCCAGTACTTC.

This clonotype occurred a few times. The rearrangement uses TRBV18 and TRBJ1-3; D perhaps matches TRBD1 (5 bases). The CDR3 loop spans 16 amino acids. Germline V gives CDR1 KGHSH, CDR2 LQKENI. V was trimmed by 3 bases and J by 0 bases, leaving 12 bases between them. The CDR3 sequence is CASSPTDNSSGNTIYF. The DNA for the CDR3 is TGTGCCAGCTCACCGACAGATAATAGCTCTGGAAACACCATATATTTT.

The chain joins TRBV5-1 to TRBJ1-2, with D unresolved. The germline CDR1 and CDR2 sequences are SGHRS and YFSETQ. V was clipped by 5 bases and J by 4 bases, with 9 bases between them. CDR3 size: 12 residues. CDR3 sequence: CASRGAGYGYTF. Here the CDR3 DNA reads TGCGCCAGCAGGGGCGCAGGCTATGGCTACACCTTC.

The rearrangement uses TRBV5-5 and TRBJ2-3; 7 nucleotides match TRBD2. The length of the CDR3 is 16 residues. Losses at the gene ends were 1 base for V and 7 bases for J; bases not matched to a gene: 12. Germline CDR1 reads SGHKS; CDR2 reads YYEKEE (reference sequence). As DNA, the CDR3 is TGTGCCAGCAGCTTGTCGAGTGCTAGCGGTTGGTATACGCAGTATTTT. It is translated as CASSLSSASGWYTQYF.

The chain links TRBV7-2 to TRBJ2-1, with 7 nucleotides matching TRBD2. The V gene's germline CDR1 is SGHTA and CDR2 FQGNSA. The CDR3 length is 15 residues. Losses at the gene ends were 3 bases for V and 5 bases for J; bases not matched to a gene: 7. CDR3 protein: CASSFRDYPNNEQFF. Written as DNA, the CDR3 is TGTGCCAGCAGCTTCCGGGACTACCCTAACAATGAGCAGTTCTTC.

In this sample, this clonotype turned up a few times. V gene TRBV5-1 combines with J gene TRBJ1-2; a weak D match, TRBD1 (5 bases). This CDR3 has 15 residues. Germline CDR1 reads SGHRS; CDR2 reads YFSETQ. V lost 3 bases, J lost 6 bases, and 18 bases lay in between. The CDR3 here is CASSSGSGILDGYTF. As DNA, the CDR3 is TGCGCCAGCAGCTCCGGGTCAGGGATTCTGGATGGCTACACCTTC.

In its sample, this clonotype was seen a few times. The genes are TRBV7-9 and TRBJ2-1; 13 bases are shared with TRBD2. The DNA end is a closer match to TRBJ2-7, so the J assignment may be wrong. This CDR3 region has 15 residues. Germline V gene sequence: CDR1 SEHNR, CDR2 FQNEAQ (reference sequence). CDR3 protein: CASSPGTSGEDEQYF. The CDR3 nucleotides read TGTGCCAGCAGCCCGGGGACTAGCGGGGAGGACGAGCAGTACTTC.

This chain joins TRBV5-1 and TRBJ2-5; 11 bases are shared with TRBD2. V lost 4 bases and J lost 5; bases outside the gene matches: 7. This CDR3 has 15 amino acids. The germline V gene encodes CDR1 SGHRS and CDR2 YFSETQ. The DNA for the CDR3 is TGCGCCAGCAGCAGGGGACTAGCGGAATGGGAGACCCAGTACTTC. This gives the protein CASSRGLAEWETQYF.

The chain links TRBV4-1 to TRBJ2-5, with D possibly TRBD2 on 6 matching bases. The ends were cut back, 1 base at V and 2 bases at J, with 14 bases in the middle. Germline CDR1 and CDR2: MGHRA and YSYEKL. CDR3 length equals 16 residues. In DNA, the CDR3 is TGCGCCAGCAGCCAAGCTCCGCGGGGATTTCAAGAGACCCAGTACTTC. Its protein is CASSQAPRGFQETQYF.